This is a list of T cell receptor beta chains from one sample in a study of graft-versus-host responses after intestinal transplantation. Assay used: immunoSEQ multiplex PCR; TCRdb lists only in-frame clones, some missing. The sample lists 50,000 or so clones; roughly 91% were seen once. The input for sequencing was PBMCs, taken about 800 days after a first intestinal transplant, on the day of a second. The receptors stem from a human patient who received an intestinal transplant, so some T cells may come from the graft donor. Both conserved end residues are trimmed from each CDR3. The order of the fields is CDR3 length, V gene, CDR3 protein.

length: 9
V: TRBV21-1
CDR3: ASSKGYEQY

length: 10
V: TRBV28
CDR3: ASRGGANVLT

length: 12
V: TRBV4-1
CDR3: ASSQDLLTYEQY

length: 19
V: TRBV9
CDR3: ASSVDRSVSAGRLSTGELF

length: 13
V: TRBV5-4
CDR3: ASSSSLAFYNEQF

length: 11
V: TRBV2
CDR3: ASRQGQGLGYT

length: 13
V: TRBV4-1
CDR3: ASSQDGTGMNIQY

length: 12
V: TRBV7-8
CDR3: ASSLAGQGGGYT

length: 13
V: TRBV19
CDR3: ASRTSPHSKETQY

length: 12
V: TRBV19
CDR3: ASSISGGNTEAF

length: 12
V: TRBV30
CDR3: AWATSGTRDTQY

length: 11
V: TRBV18
CDR3: ASSPPGMGTQY

length: 13
V: TRBV28
CDR3: ASSLLEGFSYEQY

length: 15
V: TRBV11-2
CDR3: ASSGASGSFKAYEQY

length: 10
V: TRBV5-5
CDR3: ASSLDGYEQY

length: 12
V: TRBV6-1
CDR3: ASSEDPRSDTQY

length: 13
V: TRBV4-1
CDR3: ASSQDTDPRETQY

length: 12
V: TRBV9
CDR3: ASSEKTGLNEQF

length: 12
V: TRBV9
CDR3: ASTPGGRDTEAF

length: 14
V: TRBV6-1
CDR3: ASSEFLQGAGYEQY

length: 13
V: TRBV11-2
CDR3: ASSPRTGTTDTQY

length: 12
V: TRBV5-1
CDR3: ASSLGQIYNEQF

length: 13
V: TRBV5-4
CDR3: ASSAGTGYTGELF

length: 13
V: TRBV9
CDR3: ASSLSSGAGETQY

length: 12
V: TRBV14
CDR3: ASSQYGPNTEAF

length: 10
V: TRBV27
CDR3: ASSRRGETQY

length: 15
V: TRBV4-2
CDR3: ASSQSLQGFSYNEQF

length: 12
V: TRBV7-9
CDR3: ASSFRDPPYEQY

length: 13
V: TRBV11-2
CDR3: ASSLRAFSYNEQF

length: 14
V: TRBV5-1
CDR3: ASSLLETWNTGELF

length: 10
V: TRBV5-6
CDR3: ASSFERGEQY

length: 12
V: TRBV7-9
CDR3: ASRGQGVGTEAF

length: 9
V: TRBV27
CDR3: AAGLLDTQY

length: 11
V: TRBV6-5
CDR3: ASRDGGSYEQY

length: 13
V: TRBV7-9
CDR3: ASRLALAGVETQY

length: 14
V: TRBV28
CDR3: ASSPSPGLYQETQY

length: 11
V: TRBV10-2
CDR3: ASRLAASYEQY

length: 9
V: TRBV28
CDR3: ASNTRYEQY

length: 10
V: TRBV6-1
CDR3: ASSFRGTEAF

length: 13
V: TRBV27
CDR3: ASSPRTGFGDEQY

length: 10
V: TRBV28
CDR3: ASKTGNYGYT

length: 13
V: TRBV5-4
CDR3: ASSLAGGGFYEQY

length: 13
V: TRBV11-2
CDR3: ASSLTARGSYEQY

length: 13
V: TRBV6-5
CDR3: ASSPKGTGTTEAF

length: 12
V: TRBV2
CDR3: ASSEAAGPTEAF

length: 13
V: TRBV6-1
CDR3: ASRDARRRTDTQY

length: 11
V: TRBV27
CDR3: ASSPGPGETQY

length: 15
V: TRBV18
CDR3: ASSPPGASGAIYEQY

length: 19
V: TRBV7-8
CDR3: ASSFSPTEREGPPRYNEQF